The entry that follows covers one TCR beta chain sequence. This sample stems from a study of blood T cell repertoires in COVID-19. Study-wide background: COVID-19 samples, acute and convalescent, were from the United States, Italy and Spain. T cells, B-cell-depleted T cells, or PBMCs provided the cDNA or gDNA that served as material.

The J segment lost 8 bases and the V segment lost 8 bases, leaving 7 bases of the junction unmatched. The CDR3 totals 13 residues. CDR1 and CDR2 from the germline V gene are MDHEN and SYDVKM. Repertoires were generated with immunoSEQ multiplex PCR, while TCRdb's copy carries only in-frame clones and drops some. The sample lists 250,000 to 350,000 clones; roughly 90% were seen once. This clonotype was sampled from a young woman who had recovered from COVID-19. Sequences were obtained from PBMCs or T cells enriched from blood (not recorded which). This chain uses TRBV28 with TRBJ2-1; 9 bases are shared with TRBD1. CDR3 residues: CASGPGQGYEQFF. CDR3 in DNA: TGTGCCAGCGGTCCGGGACAGGGCTATGAGCAGTTCTTC.